The 19 T cell receptor beta chains reported below all come from one sample, sequenced in a study of blood T cells in healthy people across ages. Through a sample-barcoded 5' primer and a J-beta primer mix, a second PCR was run for about 7 to 12 cycles. TCRdb ran MiXCR on the 5' RACE reads and lists one entry per CDR3 protein. The table has 1.8 million or so distinct CDR3 sequences, about two fifths seen once. The sample taken for sequencing was blood. These receptors were collected from a human donor in good health.

The chain joins TRBV28 to TRBJ1-2; 8 bases are a match to TRBD1. The CDR3 loop spans 15 amino acids. Losses at the gene ends were 6 bases for V and 2 bases for J; bases not matched to a gene: 8. CDR1 is MDHEN, CDR2 SYDVKM, per germline. In DNA, the CDR3 is TGTGCCAGCAGAGGGACAGGCGTCACCAACTATGGCTACACCTTC. Translated, it gives CASRGTGVTNYGYTF.

The chain has TRBV7-2 and TRBJ2-7; maybe TRBD2 (6 bases). The CDR3 extends over 14 amino acids. The germline V gene encodes CDR1 SGHTA and CDR2 FQGNSA. The V gene lost 7 bases and the J gene lost 3 bases, with 16 bases spanning the gap. The DNA of the CDR3 is TGTGCCAGCACTCAGGCGATGGAGGGCTACGAGCAGTACTTC. This gives the protein CASTQAMEGYEQYF.

In this sample, this clonotype turned up many times. The chain carries TRBV4-1 and TRBJ2-3, with a weak D call TRBD2 (5 bases). The germline CDR1 and CDR2 sequences are MGHRA and YSYEKL. The CDR3 covers 14 residues. V lost 3 bases and J 3 bases, leaving 10 bases between the germline ends. Here the CDR3 reads CASSQGAKTDTQYF. CDR3 DNA sequence: TGCGCCAGCAGCCAGGGAGCGAAGACAGATACGCAGTATTTT.

This rearrangement joins TRBV20-1 to TRBJ1-2; 7 bases are shared with TRBD1. Germline-derived CDR1 and CDR2 are DFQATT and SNEGSKA (reference sequence). The CDR3 runs 14 residues. Losses at the gene ends were 4 bases for V and 8 bases for J; bases not matched to a gene: 13. The CDR3 spells CSAIRSTGEQGYTF. The CDR3 DNA sequence: TGCAGTGCTATAAGATCTACAGGGGAACAAGGCTACACCTTC.

This clonotype appeared many times. The CDR3 loop reads CASSFEGNSPLHF. The CDR3 DNA is TGTGCCAGCAGTTTTGAGGGGAATTCACCCCTCCACTTT. The gene calls are TRBV7-9 and TRBJ1-6; tentatively, D is TRBD1 (5 bases). The CDR3 is made up of 13 amino acids. V was cut by 6 bases and J by 7 bases, with 10 bases left in between. In germline, CDR1 is SEHNR, CDR2 FQNEAQ (reference sequence).

This chain links TRBV21-1 with TRBJ2-5; no DNA check was done on the table's D call, TRBD1. TRBJ2-7 explains the end of the DNA better; the J call may be wrong. TRBV21-1 is a pseudogene. The CDR3 is 14 amino acids. Here the CDR3 reads CASSKEGSGGEQYF. The CDR3 DNA reads as TGTGCCAGCAGCAAAGAAGGCTCGGGGGGCGAGCAGTACTTC.

V gene TRBV7-2 combines with J gene TRBJ2-3, with 7 positions matching TRBD1. The trim removed 1 base at V and 6 bases at J, leaving 10 bases unmatched. This CDR3 has 16 amino acids. The germline V gene encodes CDR1 SGHTA and CDR2 FQGNSA. CDR3: CASSLGPGTAPDTQYF. CDR3 coding DNA: TGTGCCAGCAGCTTAGGTCCCGGGACAGCCCCGGATACGCAGTATTTT.

The chain links TRBV3-1 to TRBJ2-1; D is uncertain. CDR1 is LGHDT and CDR2 is YNNKEL in the germline V gene (reference sequence). The CDR3 runs to 16 residues. With 1 base removed from V and 2 bases from J, the gap between germline ends came to 12 bases. The CDR3 DNA reads TGTGCCAGCAGCCAAGGTAATAAGGACCCCTACAATGAGCAGTTCTTC. Translating it yields CASSQGNKDPYNEQFF.

The J gene is TRBJ2-7, the V gene TRBV7-2; D is ambiguous. This CDR3 contains 14 residues. V was clipped by 6 bases and J by 4 bases, with 16 bases between them. Per the germline V gene, CDR1 is SGHTA and CDR2 is FQGNSA. CDR3 sequence (DNA): TGTGCCAGCAGTTTACAACCTCGCTATTACGAGCAGTACTTC. Amino acids: CASSLQPRYYEQYF.

The chain has TRBV20-1 and TRBJ2-7; weak D call: TRBD2 (6 bases). Germline values: CDR1 DFQATT, CDR2 SNEGSKA (reference sequence). CDR3 length equals 14 residues. V was pared by 1 base and J by 2 bases, with 12 bases between. CDR3 region: CSARGGGNPYEQYF. CDR3 DNA sequence: TGCAGTGCTAGAGGGGGAGGCAATCCCTACGAGCAGTACTTC.

This chain uses TRBV19 with TRBJ1-1, with unresolved D. Trimming shortened V by 7 bases and J by 5 bases, and 17 bases separated the two germline ends. From germline, CDR1 is LNHDA and CDR2 SQIVND (reference sequence). This CDR3 contains 14 residues. CDR3 bases: TGTGCCAGTAACCTCTCACCGGCTAATACTGAAGCTTTCTTT. It codes for CASNLSPANTEAFF.

This sequence joins TRBV3-1 and TRBJ1-1; D unclear. This CDR3 is built from 13 residues. The germline CDR1 and CDR2 sequences are LGHDT and YNNKEL (reference sequence). Trimming shortened V by 3 bases and J by 3 bases, and 8 bases separated the two germline ends. Written as DNA, the CDR3 is TGTGCCAGCAGCCAGGCCGTGGACACTGAAGCTTTCTTT. Translating gives CASSQAVDTEAFF.

This clonotype was observed a few times. V is TRBV7-2 and J is TRBJ2-1; D might be TRBD1 or TRBD2, each matching 5 bases. With 3 bases removed from V and 10 bases from J, the gap between germline ends came to 13 bases. The CDR3 length is 13 residues. Per the germline V gene, CDR1 is SGHTA and CDR2 is FQGNSA. The CDR3 bases are TGTGCCAGCAGCTTTTATCCATGGGACGAGCAGTTCTTC. It specifies CASSFYPWDEQFF. The full variable domain, completed using reference TRBV7-2 and TRBJ2-1, is GAGVSQSPSNKVTEKGKDVELRCDPISGHTALYWYRQSLGQGLEFLIYFQGNSAPDKSGLPSDRFSAERTGGSVSTLTIQRTQQEDSAVYLCASSFYPWDEQFFGPGTRLTVL.

The chain couples TRBV28 to TRBJ2-7; D is perhaps TRBD2 (5 bases). The V gene's germline CDR1 is MDHEN and CDR2 SYDVKM. V was pared by 2 bases and J by 0 bases, with 14 bases between. The CDR3 totals 16 residues. CDR3 loop: CASSLGVSGPSYEQYF. CDR3 nucleotides: TGTGCCAGCAGTTTAGGTGTCAGCGGACCCTCCTACGAGCAGTACTTC.

This chain connects TRBV7-3 to TRBJ1-2, with D possibly TRBD1 on 6 matching bases. The CDR3 has 15 residues. CDR1 SGHTA and CDR2 FQGTGA come from the germline V gene. Trimming cost V 5 bases and J 3 bases, with 16 bases left between them. The CDR3 reads CASSPQGPGDYGYTF. The CDR3 nucleotides read TGTGCCAGCAGCCCCCAGGGTCCAGGGGACTATGGCTACACCTTC.

This clonotype was counted at least ten times. The gene calls are TRBV20-1 and TRBJ2-7; no clear D gene. This CDR3 contains 13 residues. CDR1 is DFQATT and CDR2 is SNEGSKA in the germline V gene (reference sequence). V was pared by 3 bases and J by 5 bases, with 14 bases between. The chain's CDR3 is CSASTRLGDEQYF. The CDR3 DNA reads as TGCAGTGCTAGCACCCGTCTCGGTGACGAGCAGTACTTC.

This clonotype was counted between two and nine times. This chain links TRBV4-1 with TRBJ1-4; possible D gene TRBD1, 6 bases. The length of the CDR3 is 14 residues. CDR1 and CDR2 (germline): MGHRA, YSYEKL. V was clipped by 3 bases and J by 16 bases, with 21 bases between them. The CDR3 spells CASSQTGRPYMRFF. DNA of the CDR3: TGCGCCAGCAGCCAGACAGGAAGACCCTATATGAGGTTTTTT.

This chain uses TRBV7-9 with TRBJ2-1, with TRBD2 matching over 7 bases. The CDR3 has 14 residues. CDR1 and CDR2 (germline): SEHNR, FQNEAQ (reference sequence). V lost 2 bases to trimming and J lost 8 bases; unmatched junction nucleotides: 6. DNA for the CDR3: TGTGCCAGCAGCTTAAAAGGCGGGGGATATGAGCAGTTCTTC. Encoded protein: CASSLKGGGYEQFF. Using reference TRBV7-9 and TRBJ2-1 for the parts outside the CDR3, the full variable domain is DTGVSQNPRHKITKRGQNVTFRCDPISEHNRLYWYRQTLGQGPEFLTYFQNEAQLEKSRLLSDRFSAERPKGSFSTLEIQRTEQGDSAMYLCASSLKGGGYEQFFGPGTRLTVL.

This clonotype was counted a few times. The V and J genes are TRBV20-1 and TRBJ2-5; 8 positions agree with TRBD2. With V trimmed by 5 bases and J by 0 bases, 8 bases remained unmatched. Looked up from germline, CDR1 is DFQATT and CDR2 is SNEGSKA (reference sequence). The CDR3 contains 15 residues. CDR3 in amino acids: CSAPPSGSYQETQYF. As DNA, the CDR3 is TGCAGTGCTCCTCCTAGCGGGTCGTACCAAGAGACCCAGTACTTC.